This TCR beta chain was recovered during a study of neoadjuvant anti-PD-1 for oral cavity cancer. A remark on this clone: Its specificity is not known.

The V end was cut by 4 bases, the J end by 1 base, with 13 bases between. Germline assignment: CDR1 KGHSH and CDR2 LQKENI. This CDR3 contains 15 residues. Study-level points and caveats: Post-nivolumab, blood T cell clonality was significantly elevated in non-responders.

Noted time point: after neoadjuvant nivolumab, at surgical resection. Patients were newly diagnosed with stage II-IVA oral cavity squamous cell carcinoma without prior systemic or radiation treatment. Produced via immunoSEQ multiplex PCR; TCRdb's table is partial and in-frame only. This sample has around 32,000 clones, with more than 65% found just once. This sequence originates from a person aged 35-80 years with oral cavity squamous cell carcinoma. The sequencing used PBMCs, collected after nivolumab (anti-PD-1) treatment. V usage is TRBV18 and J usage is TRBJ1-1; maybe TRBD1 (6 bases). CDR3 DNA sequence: TGTGCCAGCTCACTAGGGAGACAGGAGAACACTGAAGCTTTCTTT. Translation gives CASSLGRQENTEAFF. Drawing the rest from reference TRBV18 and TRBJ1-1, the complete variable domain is NAGVMQNPRHLVRRRGQEARLRCSPMKGHSHVYWYRQLPEEGLKFMVYLQKENIIDESGMPKERFSAEFPKEGPSILRIQQVVRGDSAAYFCASSLGRQENTEAFFGQGTRLTVV.